Following are 17 T cell receptor beta chains from one sample sequenced in a study of blood T cell repertoires in COVID-19. TCRdb keeps only in-frame clones here, not all; method: immunoSEQ multiplex PCR. The repertoire holds roughly 39,000 clones, with 70% to 90% as singletons. The sample comprised peripheral blood. These receptor sequences come from a man aged 50 or older in a cohort sampled during active COVID-19.

The V call is TRBV7-2, the J call TRBJ2-1; 10 nucleotides match TRBD2. CDR1 and CDR2 from the germline V gene are SGHTA and FQGNSA. CDR3 length: 16 amino acids. V was clipped by 5 bases and J by 8 bases; unmatched bases: 12. CDR3 residues: CASSPPRASGGDEQFF. The CDR3 bases are TGTGCCAGCAGCCCCCCGAGGGCTAGCGGGGGCGATGAGCAGTTCTTC.

The V call is TRBV5-5, the J call TRBJ2-3; 7 positions agree with TRBD2. The CDR3 is 14 amino acids. Germline values: CDR1 SGHKS, CDR2 YYEKEE (reference sequence). J lost 6 bases, V lost 0 bases, and 4 bases had no gene match. CDR3 amino acids: CASSLEGGPDTQYF. CDR3 in DNA: TGTGCCAGCAGCTTGGAGGGAGGGCCCGATACGCAGTATTTT.

This CDR3 is CASSVETGLGEQFF. DNA for the CDR3: TGTGCCAGCAGCGTAGAGACTGGACTTGGTGAGCAGTTCTTC. The chain uses TRBV9 and TRBJ2-1; D may be TRBD2 (5 bases). Between the trimmed V and J ends, which lost 0 bases and 9 bases, there was a span of 13 bases. The germline V gene encodes CDR1 SGDLS and CDR2 YYNGEE. The CDR3 sequence is 14 residues long.

The chain is built from TRBV5-8 and TRBJ2-5, with D possibly matching TRBD1 (6 bases). Between the trimmed V and J ends, which lost 4 bases and 1 base, there was a span of 11 bases. Germline values: CDR1 SGHTS, CDR2 YDEGEE. This CDR3 spans 14 amino acids. The CDR3 sequence is CASSKGVLQETQYF. For the CDR3, the DNA is TGTGCCAGCAGCAAGGGGGTCCTCCAAGAGACCCAGTACTTC. Full variable domain (rest looked up from reference TRBV5-8 and TRBJ2-5): EAGVTQSPTHLIKTRGQQATLRCSPISGHTSVYWYQQALGLGLQFLLWYDEGEERNRGNFPPRFSGRQFPNYSSELNVNALELEDSALYLCASSKGVLQETQYFGPGTRLLVL.

J is TRBJ2-7 and V is TRBV20-1, with 9 bases identical to TRBD1. Trimming at V came to 3 bases and at J to 7 bases, leaving 7 bases not matched to a gene. This CDR3 region has 13 residues. Germline V gives CDR1 DFQATT, CDR2 SNEGSKA (reference sequence). The CDR3 here is CSASWTGAWEQYF. DNA of the CDR3: TGCAGTGCTAGTTGGACAGGGGCCTGGGAGCAGTACTTC.

The chain combines TRBV24-1 with TRBJ2-5; 14 bases line up with TRBD2. Per germline, CDR1 KGHDR and CDR2 SFDVKD. This CDR3 region has 17 residues. V gave up 2 bases and J gave up 1 base; unmatched junction bases: 2. CDR3 DNA sequence: TGTGCCACCAGTGATTCGGGACTAGCGGGGGTCCAAGAGACCCAGTACTTC. Its protein product is CATSDSGLAGVQETQYF.

The chain links TRBV29-1 to TRBJ2-7; D perhaps matches TRBD1 (6 bases). Germline V gives CDR1 SQVTM, CDR2 ANQGSEA. Trimming cost V 3 bases and J 6 bases, with 18 bases left between them. The CDR3 extends over 14 amino acids. The CDR3 loop is CSVERGTTGTEQYF. Here the CDR3 DNA reads TGCAGCGTTGAGAGGGGAACGACAGGAACCGAGCAGTACTTC.

The chain combines TRBV11-2 with TRBJ2-1; no firm D call. CDR1 and CDR2 (germline): SGHAT, FQNNGV. The CDR3 is 13 residues long. V was pared by 1 base and J by 5 bases, with 6 bases between. CDR3 DNA sequence: TGTGCCAGCAGCTTAGGGTCGGACAATGAGCAGTTCTTC. Protein product: CASSLGSDNEQFF.

In nucleotides, the CDR3 is TGTGCCACCAGTGATTTTACTGAGACCCAGTACTTC. The encoded protein is CATSDFTETQYF. This chain connects TRBV24-1 to TRBJ2-5; D gene ambiguous. Germline V lookup: CDR1 KGHDR, CDR2 SFDVKD. Trimming stripped 1 base from V and 5 bases from J, with 4 bases between. The CDR3 covers 12 residues.

The chain joins TRBV7-9 to TRBJ1-5; TRBD1 might be the D (5 bases). The CDR3 covers 15 residues. V was trimmed by 5 bases and J by 5 bases, leaving 16 bases between them. Germline CDR1 reads SEHNR; CDR2 reads FQNEAQ (reference sequence). The chain's CDR3 is CASSLENRPDQPQHF. The CDR3 coding sequence is TGTGCCAGCAGCCTCGAGAACAGGCCCGATCAGCCCCAGCATTTT.

This clone was seen a single time. V usage is TRBV7-3 and J usage is TRBJ2-7; TRBD2 aligns across 10 bases. Per the germline V gene, CDR1 is SGHTA and CDR2 is FQGTGA. Losses at the gene ends were 5 bases for V and 2 bases for J; bases not matched to a gene: 3. This CDR3 has 14 residues. The CDR3, as DNA: TGTGCCAGCAGCGTAAGCGGGGGGGCCTACGAGCAGTACTTC. It codes for CASSVSGGAYEQYF. Using reference TRBV7-3 and TRBJ2-7 for the parts outside the CDR3, the full variable domain is GAGVSQTPSNKVTEKGKYVELRCDPISGHTALYWYRQSLGQGPEFLIYFQGTGAADDSGLPNDRFFAVRPEGSVSTLKIQRTERGDSAVYLCASSVSGGAYEQYFGPGTRLTVT.

The genes are TRBV4-1 and TRBJ2-1; 12 bases fit TRBD2. Germline trimming cut 0 bases from V and 7 bases from J; bases unmatched to any gene: 4. The CDR3 contains 16 residues. Germline CDR1 is MGHRA and CDR2 is YSYEKL. The CDR3 sequence is CASSQEGLAGKNEQFF. CDR3 nucleotides: TGCGCCAGCAGCCAAGAGGGACTAGCGGGTAAAAATGAGCAGTTCTTC.

V and J are TRBV9 and TRBJ2-5, with D tentatively TRBD1 (6 bases). In germline, CDR1 is SGDLS, CDR2 YYNGEE. The V end lost 0 bases, the J end lost 6 bases, and 12 bases lay between the germline ends. The CDR3 is 14 amino acids. CDR3 nucleotides: TGTGCCAGCAGCGTAGAACAGGGATGGCAGACCCAGTACTTC. It yields the protein CASSVEQGWQTQYF.

This clone has only a few counts. V is TRBV7-2 and J is TRBJ1-5; 9 bases fit TRBD1. V dropped 5 bases and J dropped 7; count of bases not matched to a gene: 6. CDR1 and CDR2 (germline): SGHTA, FQGNSA. The CDR3 is 14 amino acids. The CDR3 region is CASSTTGGGQPQHF. In nucleotides, the CDR3 is TGTGCCAGCAGCACAACAGGGGGCGGACAGCCCCAGCATTTT.

The rearrangement links TRBV30 to TRBJ1-4; 8 nucleotides line up with TRBD1. J lost 6 bases, V lost 3 bases, and 6 bases had no gene match. This CDR3 comprises 14 residues. Germline V CDR1 and CDR2: GTSNPN, SVGIG (reference sequence). The CDR3 DNA reads TGTGCCTGGAGCACCGGGACAGGCTATGAAAAACTGTTTTTT. It specifies CAWSTGTGYEKLFF. The full variable domain, its missing parts supplied by reference TRBV30 and TRBJ1-4, is SQTIHQWPATLVQPVGSPLSLECTVEGTSNPNLYWYRQAAGRGLQLLFYSVGIGQISSEVPQNLSASRPQDRQFILSSKKLLLSDSGFYLCAWSTGTGYEKLFFGSGTQLSVL.

This chain uses TRBV30 with TRBJ2-1, with unresolved D. Looked up from germline, CDR1 is GTSNPN and CDR2 is SVGIG (reference sequence). The length of the CDR3 is 16 residues. The V end was cut by 1 base, the J end by 4 bases, with 17 bases between. In DNA, the CDR3 is TGTGCCTGGAGTGCCCCCGAGAGGTATGCTTACAATGAGCAGTTCTTC. This gives the protein CAWSAPERYAYNEQFF.

This chain connects TRBV30 to TRBJ1-2; no clear D. There are 14 residues in the CDR3. Germline V gives CDR1 GTSNPN, CDR2 SVGIG (reference sequence). V lost 2 bases and J 8 bases, leaving 18 bases between the germline ends. CDR3 coding DNA: TGTGCCTGGAGTCAGCAACCGGGCGCGGGAGGCTACACCTTC. Translating gives CAWSQQPGAGGYTF.